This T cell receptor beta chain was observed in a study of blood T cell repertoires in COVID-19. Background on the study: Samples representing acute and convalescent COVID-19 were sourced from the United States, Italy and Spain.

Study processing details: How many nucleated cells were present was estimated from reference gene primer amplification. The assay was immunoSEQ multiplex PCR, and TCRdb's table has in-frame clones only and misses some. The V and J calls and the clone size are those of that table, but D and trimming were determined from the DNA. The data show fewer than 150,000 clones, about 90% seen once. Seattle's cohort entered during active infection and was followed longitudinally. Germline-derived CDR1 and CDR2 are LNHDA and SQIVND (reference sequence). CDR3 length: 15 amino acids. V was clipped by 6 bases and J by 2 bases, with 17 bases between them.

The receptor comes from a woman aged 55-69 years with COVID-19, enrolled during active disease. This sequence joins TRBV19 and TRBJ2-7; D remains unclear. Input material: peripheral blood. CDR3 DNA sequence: TGTGCCAGTAGGGGCCATCGTCAACCCCCCTACGAGCAGTACTTC. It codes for CASRGHRQPPYEQYF.